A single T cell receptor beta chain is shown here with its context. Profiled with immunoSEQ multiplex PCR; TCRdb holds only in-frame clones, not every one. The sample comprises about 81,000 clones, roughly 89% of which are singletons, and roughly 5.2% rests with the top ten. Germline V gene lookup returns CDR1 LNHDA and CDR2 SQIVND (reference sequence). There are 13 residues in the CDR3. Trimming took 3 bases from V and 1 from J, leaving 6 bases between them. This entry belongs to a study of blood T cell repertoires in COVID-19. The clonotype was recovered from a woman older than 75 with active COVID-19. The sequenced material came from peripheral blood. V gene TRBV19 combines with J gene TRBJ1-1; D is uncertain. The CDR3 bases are TGTGCCAGTAGTATTACAGAGAACACTGAAGCTTTCTTT. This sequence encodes CASSITENTEAFF.